The 17 T cell receptor beta chains below come from one sample, sequenced in a study of T cell responses to AZD1222 COVID-19 vaccine. Here immunoSEQ multiplex PCR was the method, and the copy in TCRdb shows in-frame clones only, minus some. In the table there are about 130,000 clones, roughly 91% of which are singletons. The source material was peripheral blood, sampled on day 0 of MenACWY control vaccination. These receptor sequences come from an adult in good health.

The chain uses TRBV24-1 and TRBJ2-3; a possible D gene is TRBD2 (7 bases). The CDR3 covers 15 residues. CDR1 is KGHDR and CDR2 is SFDVKD in the germline V gene. Trimming removed 7 bases from V and 2 bases from J, with 15 bases in between. The CDR3 DNA reads TGTGCCACCAGCGGTGGGGGGGCACACACAGATACGCAGTATTTT. It encodes CATSGGGAHTDTQYF.

The chain links TRBV28 to TRBJ1-1; D is undetermined. This CDR3 has 15 residues. The V end was cut by 1 base, the J end by 1 base, with 10 bases between. The germline V gene encodes CDR1 MDHEN and CDR2 SYDVKM. CDR3 protein: CASSLLSGENTEAFF. CDR3 coding DNA: TGTGCCAGCAGTTTATTGAGCGGGGAGAACACTGAAGCTTTCTTT. The variable domain in full, completed from reference TRBV28 and TRBJ1-1, reads DVKVTQSSRYLVKRTGEKVFLECVQDMDHENMFWYRQDPGLGLRLIYFSYDVKMKEKGDIPEGYSVSREKKERFSLILESASTNQTSMYLCASSLLSGENTEAFFGQGTRLTVV.

The sample holds one count of this clone. V and J are TRBV4-1 and TRBJ2-3, with a possible D match to TRBD2 (6 bases). The CDR3 sequence is 15 residues long. Trimming removed 3 bases from V and 2 bases from J, with 12 bases in between. Germline V lookup: CDR1 MGHRA, CDR2 YSYEKL. The CDR3 reads CASSQEGATTDTQYF. In DNA, the CDR3 is TGCGCCAGCAGCCAGGAGGGTGCTACCACAGATACGCAGTATTTT.

The chain uses TRBV18 and TRBJ2-7; D gene uncertain. Germline V CDR1 and CDR2: KGHSH, LQKENI. Trimming shortened V by 1 base and J by 5 bases, and 9 bases separated the two germline ends. The CDR3 is made up of 13 amino acids. CDR3 amino acids: CASSPLPGDEQYV. The CDR3 bases are TGTGCCAGCTCACCACTCCCGGGTGACGAGCAGTACGTC.

The chain couples TRBV30 to TRBJ2-7, with a weak D call TRBD2 (5 bases). V lost 5 bases to trimming and J lost 0 bases, with 14 bases between them. This CDR3 is built from 14 residues. CDR1 and CDR2 (germline): GTSNPN, SVGIG (reference sequence). CDR3 sequence reads: CAWLGADSSYEQYF. The CDR3 nucleotides are TGTGCCTGGCTGGGAGCGGATAGCTCCTACGAGCAGTACTTC.

The CDR3 DNA sequence: TGTGCCAGCAGTGACATTCGGATCACGTCCCTTACAGATACGCAGTATTTT. It translates to CASSDIRITSLTDTQYF. The chain recombines TRBV25-1 with TRBJ2-3; D uncertain. There are 17 residues in the CDR3. Germline CDR1 is MGHDK and CDR2 is SYGVNS. Trimming cost V 3 bases and J 3 bases, with 19 bases left between them.

The gene calls are TRBV19 and TRBJ1-5, with D possibly matching TRBD1 (6 bases). Trimming stripped 5 bases from V and 7 bases from J, with 18 bases between. CDR1 LNHDA and CDR2 SQIVND come from the germline V gene (reference sequence). The CDR3 length is 15 residues. Here the CDR3 reads CASSLGGRDYQPQHF. CDR3 coding DNA: TGTGCCAGTAGTCTCGGGGGCAGGGACTACCAGCCCCAGCATTTT. The full variable domain, in which reference TRBV19 and TRBJ1-5 provide the parts outside the CDR3, is DGGITQSPKYLFRKEGQNVTLSCEQNLNHDAMYWYRQDPGQGLRLIYYSQIVNDFQKGDIAEGYSVSREKKESFPLTVTSAQKNPTAFYLCASSLGGRDYQPQHFGDGTRLSIL.

The chain carries TRBV28 and TRBJ1-3; TRBD1 aligns across 8 bases. CDR1 is MDHEN, CDR2 SYDVKM, per germline. The CDR3 has 15 amino acids. J was trimmed by 2 bases and V by 6 bases; bases with no gene match: 6. The CDR3: CASRTDRGPGNTIYF. In DNA form, the CDR3 reads TGTGCCAGCAGGACTGACAGGGGCCCTGGAAACACCATATATTTT.

V usage is TRBV3-1 (or the pseudogene TRBV3-2) and J usage is TRBJ2-2; 7 bases fit TRBD2. This CDR3 spans 16 amino acids. Germline assignment: CDR1 LGHDT and CDR2 YNNKEL (reference sequence). V was clipped by 5 bases and J by 6 bases; unmatched bases: 12. The CDR3 DNA is TGTGCCAGCAGCGACTCACCCGCTCGGGGGGCCGGGGAGCTGTTTTTT. It encodes CASSDSPARGAGELFF.

This sequence joins TRBV11-2 and TRBJ1-3; tentative D call: TRBD1 (5 bases). Germline-derived CDR1 and CDR2 are SGHAT and FQNNGV. V gave up 0 bases and J gave up 2 bases, with 14 bases separating them. The CDR3 loop spans 17 amino acids. For the CDR3, the DNA is TGTGCCAGCAGCTTAGATCTCAGCCGGGGGGCTGGAAACACCATATATTTT. This gives the protein CASSLDLSRGAGNTIYF.

This clone was picked up one time. V is TRBV5-5 and J is TRBJ2-7; 8 bases match TRBD1. CDR3 length: 15 residues. CDR1 is SGHKS and CDR2 is YYEKEE in the germline V gene (reference sequence). V lost 4 bases, J lost 2 bases, and 8 bases stayed unmatched. As DNA, the CDR3 is TGTGCCAGCAGCCGTACAACAGGGGGAACCTACGAGCAGTACTTC. This translates into CASSRTTGGTYEQYF.

This chain connects TRBV6-5 to TRBJ1-1, with D hard to call. V lost 0 bases, J lost 4 bases, and 6 bases lay in between. Germline lookup yields CDR1 MNHEY and CDR2 SVGAGI. CDR3 length: 13 residues. The CDR3 DNA is TGTGCCAGCAGTTACTCGTACAGCACTGAAGCTTTCTTT. It encodes CASSYSYSTEAFF.

The chain is built from TRBV6-6 and TRBJ2-5, with 9 bases that match TRBD1. Losses at the gene ends were 2 bases for V and 4 bases for J; bases not matched to a gene: 2. The CDR3 is 14 residues long. Germline V gives CDR1 MNHNY, CDR2 SVGAGI (reference sequence). The chain's CDR3 is CASSYAGQGETQYF. The CDR3 DNA sequence: TGTGCCAGCAGTTACGCGGGACAGGGAGAGACCCAGTACTTC.

V usage is TRBV13 and J usage is TRBJ1-3, with 8 bases identical to TRBD1. With V trimmed by 5 bases and J by 3 bases, 3 bases remained unmatched. CDR3 length: 14 residues. Germline V gene sequence: CDR1 PRHDT, CDR2 FYEKMQ (reference sequence). CDR3 coding DNA: TGTGCCAGCAGCCGGACAGGGAATGGAAACACCATATATTTT. Translating it yields CASSRTGNGNTIYF.

The chain recombines TRBV27 with TRBJ1-2; D remains ambiguous. CDR1 and CDR2 from the germline V gene are MNHEY and SMNVEV (reference sequence). The CDR3 extends over 13 amino acids. V was shortened by 4 bases and J by 8 bases, with 14 bases between the two germline ends. Written as DNA, the CDR3 is TGTGCCAGCAGTTCCCATGAGCAGGCGGGCTACACCTTC. Its translation is CASSSHEQAGYTF.

The V and J genes are TRBV28 and TRBJ2-3; the D gene could be TRBD1 or TRBD2 (6 bases each). In germline, CDR1 is MDHEN, CDR2 SYDVKM. The CDR3 has 13 amino acids. The V end was cut by 7 bases, the J end by 6 bases, with 14 bases between. The chain's CDR3 is CASNVGGRDTQYF. CDR3 nucleotide sequence: TGTGCCAGCAATGTTGGGGGGCGCGATACGCAGTATTTT.

The gene calls are TRBV23-1 and TRBJ1-5; tentatively, D is TRBD1 (5 bases). TRBV23-1 is given ORF status, its function remaining uncertain. Trimming removed 8 bases at V and 6 bases at J, with 17 bases between. The CDR3 consists of 14 residues. The CDR3 reads CASQYVGASQPQHF. CDR3 sequence (DNA): TGCGCCAGCCAGTATGTAGGGGCGAGTCAGCCCCAGCATTTT.